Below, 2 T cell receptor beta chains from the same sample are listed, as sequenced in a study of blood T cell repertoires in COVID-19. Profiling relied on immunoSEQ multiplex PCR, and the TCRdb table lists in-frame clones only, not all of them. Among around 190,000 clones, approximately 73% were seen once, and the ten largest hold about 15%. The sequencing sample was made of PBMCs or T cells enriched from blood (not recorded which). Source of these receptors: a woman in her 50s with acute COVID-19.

The CDR3 coding sequence is TGTGCCAGCAGTTCGGAGGGCCCCCTCTTCTTC. Amino acids: CASSSEGPLFF. The chain employs TRBV12-3 or TRBV12-4 and TRBJ2-1, with D perhaps TRBD2 (6 bases). The CDR3 length is 11 residues. V was shortened by 4 bases and J by 16 bases, with 14 bases between the two germline ends.

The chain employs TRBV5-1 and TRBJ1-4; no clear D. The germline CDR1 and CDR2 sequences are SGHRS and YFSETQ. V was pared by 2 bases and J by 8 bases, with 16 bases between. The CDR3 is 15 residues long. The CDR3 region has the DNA TGCGCCAGCAGCTTTACCGGTGGGAGCGGGGAAAAACTGTTTTTT. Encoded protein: CASSFTGGSGEKLFF. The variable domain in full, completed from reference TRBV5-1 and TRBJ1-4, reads KAGVTQTPRYLIKTRGQQVTLSCSPISGHRSVSWYQQTPGQGLQFLFEYFSETQRNKGNFPGRFSGRQFSNSRSEMNVSTLELGDSALYLCASSFTGGSGEKLFFGSGTQLSVL.